This T cell receptor (beta chain) was identified during a study of OX40 agonist ivuxolimab in advanced cancers. Trimming removed 7 bases from V and 4 bases from J, with 13 bases in between. Germline values: CDR1 SGHTA, CDR2 FQGTGA. This CDR3 spans 13 amino acids. TCRdb's table, derived via immunoSEQ multiplex PCR, lists solely in-frame clones and lacks some. The table has about 64,000 clones, about 86% seen once; the top ten hold around 2.1%. This clone has just one count. The sample consisted of CD4+ or CD8+ T cells sorted from blood, taken in a trial of the OX40 agonist ivuxolimab. The TCR comes from an adult with an advanced solid tumor such as melanoma, head and neck, liver or kidney cancer. The chain links TRBV7-3 to TRBJ1-2, with D possibly TRBD1 on 6 matching bases. The CDR3 region is CASTQDRSYGYTF. In DNA form, the CDR3 reads TGTGCCAGCACCCAAGACAGGTCCTATGGCTACACCTTC.